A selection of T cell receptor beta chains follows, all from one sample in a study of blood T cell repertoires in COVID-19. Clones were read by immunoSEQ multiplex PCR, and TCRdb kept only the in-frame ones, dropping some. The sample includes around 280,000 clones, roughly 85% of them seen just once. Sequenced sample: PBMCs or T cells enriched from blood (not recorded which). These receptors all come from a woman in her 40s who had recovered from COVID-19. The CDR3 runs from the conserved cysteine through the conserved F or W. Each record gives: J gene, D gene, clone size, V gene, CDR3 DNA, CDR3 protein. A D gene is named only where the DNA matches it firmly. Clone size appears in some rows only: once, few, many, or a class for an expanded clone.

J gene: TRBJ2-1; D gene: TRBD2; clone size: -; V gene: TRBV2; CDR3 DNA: TGTGCCAGCGAAGAGCGGGAGCAACACCATGAGCAGTTCTTC; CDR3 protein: CASEEREQHHEQFF
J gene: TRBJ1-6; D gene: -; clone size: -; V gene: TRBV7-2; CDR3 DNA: TGTGCCAGCAGCTCTCAGGGATATAATTCACCCCTCCACTTT; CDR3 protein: CASSSQGYNSPLHF
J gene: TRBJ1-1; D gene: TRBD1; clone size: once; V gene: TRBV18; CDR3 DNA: TGTGCCAGCTCACCCCACAGGGGTTGGGGCACTGAAGCTTTCTTT; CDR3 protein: CASSPHRGWGTEAFF
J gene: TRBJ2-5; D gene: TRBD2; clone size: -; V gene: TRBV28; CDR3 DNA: TGTGCCAGCAGATCTAGACTAGCGGGAGAGGGGGAGACCCAGTACTTC; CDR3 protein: CASRSRLAGEGETQYF
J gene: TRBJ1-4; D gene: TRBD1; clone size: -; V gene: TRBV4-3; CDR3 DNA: TGCGCCAGCAGCCAAGGACAGGGGGCGGCTAATGAAAAACTGTTTTTT; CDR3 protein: CASSQGQGAANEKLFF
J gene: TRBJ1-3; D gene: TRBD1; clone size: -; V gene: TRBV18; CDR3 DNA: TGTGCCAGCTCACGCACAGGGGCTGGAAACACCATATATTTT; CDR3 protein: CASSRTGAGNTIYF
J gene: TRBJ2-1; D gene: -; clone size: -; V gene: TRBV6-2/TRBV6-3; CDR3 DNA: TGTGCCAGCAGTACACGGGACTTTAGCTCCTACAATGAGCAGTTCTTC; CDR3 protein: CASSTRDFSSYNEQFF
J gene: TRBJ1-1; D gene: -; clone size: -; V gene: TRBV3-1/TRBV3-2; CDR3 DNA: TGTGCCAGCACCCGCAGGAACACTGAAGCTTTCTTT; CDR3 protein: CASTRRNTEAFF
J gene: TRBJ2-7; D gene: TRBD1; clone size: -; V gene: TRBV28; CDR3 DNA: TGTGCCATCAGGCCGGGACAGGGAAGGGACGAGCAGTACTTC; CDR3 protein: CAIRPGQGRDEQYF
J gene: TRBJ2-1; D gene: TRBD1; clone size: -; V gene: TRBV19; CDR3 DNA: TGTGCCAGTAGGCGGGACAGGGATGATGAGCAGTTCTTC; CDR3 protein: CASRRDRDDEQFF
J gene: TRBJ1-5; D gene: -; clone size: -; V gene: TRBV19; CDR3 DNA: TGTGCCAGTCGAAAACCTCAGGGACAAGGCAATCAGCCCCAGCATTTT; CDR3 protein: CASRKPQGQGNQPQHF
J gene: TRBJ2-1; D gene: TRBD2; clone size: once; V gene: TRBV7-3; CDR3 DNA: TGTGCCAGCAGCCCCGGGGGGAGCTCCTACAATGAGCAGTTCTTC; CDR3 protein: CASSPGGSSYNEQFF
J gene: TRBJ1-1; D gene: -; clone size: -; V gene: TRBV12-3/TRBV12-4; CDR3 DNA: TGTGCCAGCAGCCTTGGGACACAGGAAGCTTTCTTT; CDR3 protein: CASSLGTQEAFF
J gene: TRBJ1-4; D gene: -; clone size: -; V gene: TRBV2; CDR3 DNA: TGTGCCAGCAGTTGGGCCCCTCAGGGTGTGAATGAAAAACTGTTTTTT; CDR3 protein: CASSWAPQGVNEKLFF
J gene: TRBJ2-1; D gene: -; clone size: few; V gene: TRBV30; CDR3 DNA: TGTGCCTGGAGTGAGACGATTCTGAGGTCGCAGTTCTTC; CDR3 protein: CAWSETILRSQFF
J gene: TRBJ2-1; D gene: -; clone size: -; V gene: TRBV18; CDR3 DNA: TGTGCCAGCTCCAACCGGCAGGGGCGAGGTTACAATGAGCAGTTCTTC; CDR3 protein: CASSNRQGRGYNEQFF
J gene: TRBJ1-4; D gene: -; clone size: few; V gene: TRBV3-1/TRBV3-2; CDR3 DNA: TGTGCCAGCAGCCAAGAGGGTACCGGGAGGAATGAAAAACTGTTTTTT; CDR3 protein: CASSQEGTGRNEKLFF
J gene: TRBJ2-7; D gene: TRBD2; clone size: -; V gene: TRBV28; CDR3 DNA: TGTGCCAGCAGTTACGGGACTAGGGTTCACGAGCAGTACTTC; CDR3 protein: CASSYGTRVHEQYF
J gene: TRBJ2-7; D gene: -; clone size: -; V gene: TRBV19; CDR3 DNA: TGTGCCAGTAGTAGAACCCGGGACTTATACTACGAGCAGTACTTC; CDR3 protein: CASSRTRDLYYEQYF
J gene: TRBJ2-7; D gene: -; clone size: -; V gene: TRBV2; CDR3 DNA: TGTGCCAGCAGTGGAGAAGCGGCCTCCTACGAGCAGTACTTC; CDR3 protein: CASSGEAASYEQYF
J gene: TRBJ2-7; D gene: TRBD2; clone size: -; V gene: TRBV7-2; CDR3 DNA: TGTGCCAGCAGCCCCAGAAGCGGGGCCTCCTACGAGCAGTACTTC; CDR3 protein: CASSPRSGASYEQYF
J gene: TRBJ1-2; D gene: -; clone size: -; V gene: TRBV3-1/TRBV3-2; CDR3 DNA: TGTGCCAGCAGCCCCTCCCCGACAGGAAGCTATGGCTACACCTTC; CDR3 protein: CASSPSPTGSYGYTF
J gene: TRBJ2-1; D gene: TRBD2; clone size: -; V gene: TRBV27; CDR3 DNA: TGTGCCAGCAGTTTACTCCTAGCGGAGGGCTACAATGAGCAGTTCTTC; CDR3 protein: CASSLLLAEGYNEQFF
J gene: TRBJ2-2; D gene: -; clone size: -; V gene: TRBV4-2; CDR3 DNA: TGTGCCAGCAGCCAAGCCCCTTTAAGGACAAGGAAGTCCACCGGGGAGCTGTTTTTT; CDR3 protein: CASSQAPLRTRKSTGELFF
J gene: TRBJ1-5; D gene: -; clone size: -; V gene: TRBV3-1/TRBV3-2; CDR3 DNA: TGTGCCAGCAGCTGGGCGGGGTACAATCAGCCCCAGCATTTT; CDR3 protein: CASSWAGYNQPQHF
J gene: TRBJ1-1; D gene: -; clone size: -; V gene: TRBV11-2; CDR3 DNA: TGTGCCAGCAGCTTAGATCTGGGTACAGGGAACACTGAAGCTTTCTTT; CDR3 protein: CASSLDLGTGNTEAFF
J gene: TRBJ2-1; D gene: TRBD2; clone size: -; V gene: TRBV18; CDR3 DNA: TGTGCCAGCTCACACGGACTAGCGGGAGCGTACAATGAGCAGTTCTTC; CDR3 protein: CASSHGLAGAYNEQFF
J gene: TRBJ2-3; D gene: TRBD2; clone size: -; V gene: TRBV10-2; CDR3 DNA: TGCGCCACCCGCCCGGGACTAGCGGGAGGCAGGGATACGCAGTATTTT; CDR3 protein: CATRPGLAGGRDTQYF
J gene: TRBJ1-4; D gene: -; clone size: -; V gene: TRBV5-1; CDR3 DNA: TGCGCCAGCAAACCACAGGGACCGGGTCCCGAAAAACTGTTTTTT; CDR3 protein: CASKPQGPGPEKLFF
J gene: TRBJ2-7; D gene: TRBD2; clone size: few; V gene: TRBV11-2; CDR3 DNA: TGTGCCAGCAGCTTAAGGCTAGCGGGATTCTCAACCTACGAGCAGTACTTC; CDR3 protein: CASSLRLAGFSTYEQYF
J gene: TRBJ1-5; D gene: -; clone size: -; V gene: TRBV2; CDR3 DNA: TGTGCCAGCCGGGGGGGCGGGGGCAGCAATCAGCCCCAGCATTTT; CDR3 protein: CASRGGGGSNQPQHF
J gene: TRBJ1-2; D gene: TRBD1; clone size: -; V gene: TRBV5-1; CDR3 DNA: TGCGCCAGCAGCCCGGGACAGGGGGTCTATGGCTACACCTTC; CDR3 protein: CASSPGQGVYGYTF
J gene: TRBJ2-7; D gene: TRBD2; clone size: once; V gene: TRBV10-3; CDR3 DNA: TGTGCCACCTCTCGGGAGGACACGGGCTACGAGCAGTACTTC; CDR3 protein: CATSREDTGYEQYF
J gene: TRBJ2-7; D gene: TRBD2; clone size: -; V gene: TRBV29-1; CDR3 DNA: TGCAGCGTTGAAAGCGGGGGCGAGCAGTACTTC; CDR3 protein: CSVESGGEQYF
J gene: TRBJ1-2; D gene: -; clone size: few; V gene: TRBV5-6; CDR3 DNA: TGTGCCAGCAGCTTGGGAGGCACAGGATCTAACTATGGCTACACCTTC; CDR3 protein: CASSLGGTGSNYGYTF
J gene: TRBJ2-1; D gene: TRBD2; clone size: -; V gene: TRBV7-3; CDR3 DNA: TGTGCCAGCAGCCTGCGGGAGAGGTACAATGAGCAGTTCTTC; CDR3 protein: CASSLRERYNEQFF
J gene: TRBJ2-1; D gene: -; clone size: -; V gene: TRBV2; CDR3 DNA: TGTGCCAGCAGTCCGCTACAGGGTCATGAGCAGTTCTTC; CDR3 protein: CASSPLQGHEQFF
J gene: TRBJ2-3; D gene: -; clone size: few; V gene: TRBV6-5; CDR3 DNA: TGTGCCAGCAGTTATAGGACTCCCACAGATACGCAGTATTTT; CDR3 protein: CASSYRTPTDTQYF
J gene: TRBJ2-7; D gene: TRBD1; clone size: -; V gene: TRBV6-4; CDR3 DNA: TGTGCCCCAAGGACAGGGAGCTCCTACGAGCAGTACTTC; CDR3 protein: CAPRTGSSYEQYF
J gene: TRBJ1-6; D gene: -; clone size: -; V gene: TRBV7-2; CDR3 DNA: TGTGCCAGCAGTAAGGACAGTATTCTTTCCTCACCCCTCCACTTT; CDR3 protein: CASSKDSILSSPLHF
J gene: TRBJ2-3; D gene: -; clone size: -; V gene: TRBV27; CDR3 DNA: TGTGCCAGCGGTTTGGGCAAGCCGACAGATACGCAGTATTTT; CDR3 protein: CASGLGKPTDTQYF
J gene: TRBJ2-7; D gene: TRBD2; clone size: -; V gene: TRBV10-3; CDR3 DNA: TGTGCCATCAGTAAAGAGCGGGAAACTTCCTACGAGCAGTACTTC; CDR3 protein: CAISKERETSYEQYF
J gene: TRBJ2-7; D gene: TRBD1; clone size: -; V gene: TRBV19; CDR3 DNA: TGTGCCAGTACCTCAGGGGGTGGTTTCTACGAGCAGTACTTC; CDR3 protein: CASTSGGGFYEQYF
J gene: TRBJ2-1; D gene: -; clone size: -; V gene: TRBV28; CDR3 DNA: TGTGCCTCCCTGTCGCGAGCCGGGAAGTCCTACAATGAGCAGTTCTTC; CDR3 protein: CASLSRAGKSYNEQFF
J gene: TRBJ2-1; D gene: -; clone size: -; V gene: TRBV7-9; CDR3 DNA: TGTGCCAGCAGCTTAATGCAGGGGCCCAATGAGCAGTTCTTC; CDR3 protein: CASSLMQGPNEQFF